This T cell receptor beta chain was captured by sequencing in a study of cytomegalovirus exposure and HLA in healthy donors. The PCR contained 60 Vbeta and 13 Jbeta primers. Clones were sequenced by immunoSEQ multiplex PCR, and TCRdb holds only the in-frame ones, with some missing. Of under 110,000 clones listed, over 70% were seen once; the top ten hold 0.79%. Germline CDR1 reads SNHLY; CDR2 reads FYNNEI. This CDR3 comprises 14 residues. V gave up 9 bases and J gave up 8 bases, with 22 bases separating them. The receptor's source is a boy between 10 and 17 years old in good health and CMV-seronegative. The rearrangement links TRBV2 to TRBJ1-2; D possibly corresponds to TRBD1 (5 bases). Sequencing used PBMCs. The CDR3 sequence: CASGGTVIPGGYTF. CDR3 nucleotide sequence: TGTGCCAGTGGGGGGACTGTGATCCCCGGGGGCTACACCTTC.